This T cell receptor beta chain was retrieved from a study of beta chain features in type 1 diabetes. In the study overall: Sorted cells, some 110,000,000 in number, were examined across all samples.

The entirety of the isolated RNA underwent reverse transcription, so expressed TCRB transcripts were sequenced. The table came from immunoSEQ multiplex PCR; TCRdb's copy has only in-frame clones and leaves some out. The sample lists fewer than 350,000 clones; approximately 8% were seen once. The CDR3 extends over 15 amino acids. Germline values: CDR1 SGDLS, CDR2 YYNGEE. V was clipped by 4 bases and J by 0 bases, with 12 bases between them. The chain employs TRBV9 and TRBJ2-3; perhaps TRBD2 as D (6 bases). Sequenced material: central memory CD4+ T cells from blood. The clonotype was recovered from a woman aged 18-29 years in good health. The CDR3 DNA reads TGTGCCAGCAGCCAATCCGCGGGGAGCACAGATACGCAGTATTTT. Protein product: CASSQSAGSTDTQYF.